In this sample, the clone carrying this T cell receptor beta chain turned up a few times. This sample is part of a study of blood T cell repertoires in COVID-19. Under the authors' procedure: Reference gene primer amplification gave estimated nucleated cell counts. Sequenced by immunoSEQ multiplex PCR; TCRdb stores in-frame clones only, minus some. That table furnishes V, J and clone size, whereas the DNA furnished D and trimming. The sample has about 50,000 clones, around 85% seen once. Germline V gene sequence: CDR1 LNHNV, CDR2 YYDKDF (reference sequence). V dropped 0 bases and J dropped 0 bases, with 6 bases sitting between them. The CDR3 is 15 amino acids.

Sample: peripheral blood. V usage is TRBV15 and J usage is TRBJ1-3; D gene ambiguous. The TCR originated in a man in his sixties with acute or convalescent COVID-19. DNA of the CDR3: TGTGCCACCAGCAGAGATGTCGTCTCTGGAAACACCATATATTTT. The encoded protein is CATSRDVVSGNTIYF.